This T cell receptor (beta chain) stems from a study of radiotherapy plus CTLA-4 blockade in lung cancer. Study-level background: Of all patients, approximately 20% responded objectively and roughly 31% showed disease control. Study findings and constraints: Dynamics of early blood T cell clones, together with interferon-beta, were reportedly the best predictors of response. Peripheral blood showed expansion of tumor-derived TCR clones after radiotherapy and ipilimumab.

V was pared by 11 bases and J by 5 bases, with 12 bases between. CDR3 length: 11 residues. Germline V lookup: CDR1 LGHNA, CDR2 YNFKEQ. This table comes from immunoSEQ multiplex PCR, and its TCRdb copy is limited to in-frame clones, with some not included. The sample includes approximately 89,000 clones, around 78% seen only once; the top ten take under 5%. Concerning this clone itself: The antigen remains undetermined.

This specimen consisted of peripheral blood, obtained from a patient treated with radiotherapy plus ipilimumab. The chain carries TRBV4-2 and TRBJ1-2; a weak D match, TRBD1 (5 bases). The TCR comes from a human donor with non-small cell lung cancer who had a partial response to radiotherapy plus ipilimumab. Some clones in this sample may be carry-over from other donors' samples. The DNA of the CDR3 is TGTGCCGGAAGGGGCATTTATGGCTACACCTTC. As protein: CAGRGIYGYTF.